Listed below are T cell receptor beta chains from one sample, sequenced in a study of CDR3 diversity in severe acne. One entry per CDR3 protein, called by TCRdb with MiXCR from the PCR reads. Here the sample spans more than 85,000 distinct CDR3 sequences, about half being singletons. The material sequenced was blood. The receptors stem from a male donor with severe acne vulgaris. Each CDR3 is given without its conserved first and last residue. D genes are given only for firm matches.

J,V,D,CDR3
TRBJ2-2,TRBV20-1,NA,SARTENTGELF
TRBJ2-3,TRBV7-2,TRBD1,ASSQGVGPRDTQY
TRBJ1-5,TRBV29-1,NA,SVLEQGNRPQH
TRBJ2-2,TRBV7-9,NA,ASSLVGVANTGELF
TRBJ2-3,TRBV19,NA,ASSRGAADTQY
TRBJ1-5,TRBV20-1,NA,SARGETSGRAQLTYEH
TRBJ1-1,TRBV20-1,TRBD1,SAPKGQGAWSNTEAF
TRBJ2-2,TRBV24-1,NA,ATSAGGLNTGELF
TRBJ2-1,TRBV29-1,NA,SVEDSGTEQF
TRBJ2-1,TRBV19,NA,ASSMGSPLYNEQS
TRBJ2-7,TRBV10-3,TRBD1,ASSRQGSGSYEQY
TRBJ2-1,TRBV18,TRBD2,AGSPGSGGVDNEQS
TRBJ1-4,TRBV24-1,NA,ATSEVASSYNEQLF
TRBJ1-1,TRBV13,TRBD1,ASSLKGQGWTEAF
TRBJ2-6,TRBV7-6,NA,ASTLVPQGWANVLT
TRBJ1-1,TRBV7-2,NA,ASSLGGGGTEAF
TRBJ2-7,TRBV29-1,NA,SVRDSSSYEQY
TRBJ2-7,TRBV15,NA,ATSLGHSSYEQY
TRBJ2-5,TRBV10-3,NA,AISEARDGKETQY
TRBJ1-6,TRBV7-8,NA,ASSLSITDRTNSPLH
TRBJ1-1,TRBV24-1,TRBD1,ATRGTGNTEAF
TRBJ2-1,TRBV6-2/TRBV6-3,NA,ASNPGNSLNEQF
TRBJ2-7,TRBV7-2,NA,ASSFPSYEQY
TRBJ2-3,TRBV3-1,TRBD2,ASSQAIGLAADTQY
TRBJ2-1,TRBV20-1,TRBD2,SARAGLADSRNEQF
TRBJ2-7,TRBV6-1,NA,ASSDAPRFEQY
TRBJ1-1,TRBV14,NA,ASSLRGTAEAF
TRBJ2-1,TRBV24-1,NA,ATSDLTGPVGNEQF
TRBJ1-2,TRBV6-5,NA,ASSYSPETYGYT
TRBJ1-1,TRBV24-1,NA,ASSAQTGNTEAF
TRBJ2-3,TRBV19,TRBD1,ASSLKQGIYTDTQY
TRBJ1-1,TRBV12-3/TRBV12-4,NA,AGSLAVAIEAF
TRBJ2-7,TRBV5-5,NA,ASSLAAAYEQY
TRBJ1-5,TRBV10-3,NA,ASSERGSNQPQH
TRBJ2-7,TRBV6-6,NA,ASQTDSYEQY
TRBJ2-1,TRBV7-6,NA,ASREFSSYNEQF
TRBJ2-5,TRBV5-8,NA,ANSIHREQETQY
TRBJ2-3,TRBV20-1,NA,SASSGGTDTQY
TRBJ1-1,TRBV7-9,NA,ASSKRGTEAF
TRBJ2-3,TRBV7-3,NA,ASALEPRFTDTRY
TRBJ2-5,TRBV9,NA,ASSVAGVAETQY
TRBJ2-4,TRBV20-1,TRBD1,SASSSGQGVNIQY
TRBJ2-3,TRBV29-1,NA,SVKQGEESTDTQY
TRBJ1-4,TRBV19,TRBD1,ASWTGSNEKLF
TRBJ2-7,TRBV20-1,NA,SASSSGLPGYEQY
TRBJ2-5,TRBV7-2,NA,ASSPGTLEGETQY
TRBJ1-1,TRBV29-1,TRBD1,SVLGQGTLNTEAF
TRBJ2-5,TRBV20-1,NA,SARDLGVAGYQETQY
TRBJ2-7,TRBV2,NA,ASSEQGGEQY
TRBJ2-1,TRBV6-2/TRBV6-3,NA,ASRTSYNEQF
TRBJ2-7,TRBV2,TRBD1,ASSQGQGANEQY
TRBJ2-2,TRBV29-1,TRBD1,SVKDREGFDTGELF
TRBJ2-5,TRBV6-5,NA,ASGQGRFETQY
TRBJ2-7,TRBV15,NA,ATSTPSQDPYEQY
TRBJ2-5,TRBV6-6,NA,ASSFTLDRQETQY
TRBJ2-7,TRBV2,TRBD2,ASRTSGIAYEQY
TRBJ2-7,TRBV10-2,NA,ASSEYGVDYEQY
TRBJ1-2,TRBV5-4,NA,ASRLRGVDGYT
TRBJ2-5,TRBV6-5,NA,ASSYRGPETQY